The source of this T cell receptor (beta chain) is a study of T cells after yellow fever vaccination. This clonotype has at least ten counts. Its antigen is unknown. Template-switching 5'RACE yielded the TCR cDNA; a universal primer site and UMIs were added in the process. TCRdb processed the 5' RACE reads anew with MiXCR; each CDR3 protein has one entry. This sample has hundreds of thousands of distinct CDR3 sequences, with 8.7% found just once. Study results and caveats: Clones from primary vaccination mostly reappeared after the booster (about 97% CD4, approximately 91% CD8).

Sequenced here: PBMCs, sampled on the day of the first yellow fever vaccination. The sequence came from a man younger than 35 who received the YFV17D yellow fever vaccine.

CDR3 sequence reads: CSARRGDTEAFF. The CDR3, as DNA: TGCAGTGCTAGAAGGGGTGACACTGAAGCTTTCTTT. The chain uses TRBV20-1 and TRBJ1-1, with D perhaps TRBD1 (5 bases). Germline V CDR1 and CDR2: DFQATT, SNEGSKA (reference sequence). V was clipped by 2 bases and J by 3 bases, with 7 bases between them. The CDR3 has 12 amino acids.